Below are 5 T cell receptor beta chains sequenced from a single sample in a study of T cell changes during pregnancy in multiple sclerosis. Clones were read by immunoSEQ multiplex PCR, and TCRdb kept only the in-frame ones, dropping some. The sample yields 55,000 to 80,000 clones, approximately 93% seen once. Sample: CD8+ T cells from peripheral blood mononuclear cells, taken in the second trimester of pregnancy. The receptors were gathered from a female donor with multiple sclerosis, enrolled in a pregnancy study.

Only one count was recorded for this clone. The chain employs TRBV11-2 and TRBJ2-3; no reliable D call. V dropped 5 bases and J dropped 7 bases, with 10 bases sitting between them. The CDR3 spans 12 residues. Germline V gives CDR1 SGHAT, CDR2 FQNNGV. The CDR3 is CASSLLVNTQYF. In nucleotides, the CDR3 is TGTGCCAGCAGCCTTCTCGTAAATACGCAGTATTTT.

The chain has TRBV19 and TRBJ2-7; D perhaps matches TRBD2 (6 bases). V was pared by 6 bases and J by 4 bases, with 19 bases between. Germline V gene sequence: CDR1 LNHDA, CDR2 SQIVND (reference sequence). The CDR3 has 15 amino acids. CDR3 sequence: CASRPSGGGGYEQYF. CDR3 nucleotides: TGTGCCAGTAGGCCTAGTGGCGGAGGAGGGTACGAGCAGTACTTC.

The CDR3 region has the DNA TGCGCCAGCAGCTTATTGCGGCCTTCCTCCTACAATGAGCAGTTCTTC. Its translation is CASSLLRPSSYNEQFF. The rearrangement uses TRBV5-1 and TRBJ2-1; D is uncertain. The CDR3 covers 16 residues. Deletions cut 2 bases from V and 0 bases from J, with 12 bases between. CDR1 is SGHRS and CDR2 is YFSETQ in the germline V gene.

This CDR3 reads CASSKTGGAGANVLTF. The CDR3 nucleotides are TGTGCCAGCAGTAAGACAGGGGGAGCAGGGGCCAACGTCCTGACTTTC. The gene calls are TRBV6-4 and TRBJ2-6; 9 nucleotides line up with TRBD1. With V trimmed by 5 bases and J by 4 bases, 6 bases remained unmatched. Germline V gene sequence: CDR1 MRHNA, CDR2 SNTAGT. This CDR3 contains 16 residues.

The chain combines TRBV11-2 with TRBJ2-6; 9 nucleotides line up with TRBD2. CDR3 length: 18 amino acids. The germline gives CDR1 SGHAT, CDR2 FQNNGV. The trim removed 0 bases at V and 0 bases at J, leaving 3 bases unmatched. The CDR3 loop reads CASSLELAGVSGANVLTF. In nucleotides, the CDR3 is TGTGCCAGCAGCTTAGAACTAGCGGGCGTCTCTGGGGCCAACGTCCTGACTTTC. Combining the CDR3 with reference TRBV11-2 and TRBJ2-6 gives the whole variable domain EAGVAQSPRYKIIEKRQSVAFWCNPISGHATLYWYQQILGQGPKLLIQFQNNGVVDDSQLPKDRFSAERLKGVDSTLKIQPAKLEDSAVYLCASSLELAGVSGANVLTFGAGSRLTVL.